One and the same sample provided the 27 T cell receptor beta chains below, sequenced in a study of response to subunit inactivated influenza vaccine (dated by TCRdb to between 2017 and 2018). The library was made by RT-PCR. The instrument given in TCRdb is Illumina HiSeq 2500. TCRdb reworked the public reads: Q25 trimming with fastp, MiXCR clone assembly, productive beta chains retained. Each CDR3 protein gets just one entry, which takes the most common genes and DNA from the rows behind it. Here the sample has hundreds of thousands of distinct CDR3 sequences; more than 9% occur a single time. Together, the top ten hold 7.5% to 10% of the sample. Sequenced material: non-naive T cells sorted from PBMCs, taken 14 days before vaccination. The cell subset or site label on this specimen signifies: memory T cell fraction. The source is a man between 50 and 59 years old who received an inactivated influenza vaccine. Donor details come from another sample of the same person, matched by shared clones.

In this sample, this clonotype turned up many times. This sequence joins TRBV20-1 and TRBJ1-2; 8 nucleotides align to TRBD1. V lost 0 bases, J lost 7 bases, and 13 bases stayed unmatched. CDR1 is DFQATT, CDR2 SNEGSKA, per germline (reference sequence). CDR3 length: 16 residues. The CDR3 coding sequence is TGCAGTGCTAGAGATTCGCGACAGGGGAATCTGCCTGGCTACACCTTC. Its protein is CSARDSRQGNLPGYTF.

J is TRBJ2-1 and V is TRBV6-6, with 7 bases fitting TRBD2. CDR3 size: 12 residues. With V trimmed by 6 bases and J by 10 bases, 6 bases remained unmatched. CDR1 MNHNY and CDR2 SVGAGI come from the germline V gene (reference sequence). CDR3 sequence: CASRGGLVEQFF. For the CDR3, the DNA is TGTGCCAGCAGGGGAGGGTTGGTAGAGCAGTTCTTC.

This sequence joins TRBV6-5 and TRBJ2-5; TRBD2 matches at 8 bases. This CDR3 is 14 amino acids long. V trimming: 4 bases; J trimming: 3 bases; junction bases outside the gene matches: 4. Germline V gene data show CDR1 as MNHEY and CDR2 as SVGAGI. CDR3 in DNA: TGTGCCAGCAGTTTTTCCGGGGGGGAAGAGACCCAGTACTTC. This sequence encodes CASSFSGGEETQYF.

This clonotype was found a few times. This chain links TRBV30 with TRBJ2-3; 12 bases fit TRBD2. V gave up 3 bases and J gave up 6 bases; unmatched junction bases: 7. Germline loops: CDR1 GTSNPN, CDR2 SVGIG (reference sequence). CDR3 length: 15 amino acids. The CDR3 region has the DNA TGTGCCTGGAGCCCTAGCGGGGGGGCAAGGGATACGCAGTATTTT. It yields the protein CAWSPSGGARDTQYF.

This clonotype was observed a handful of times. V usage is TRBV5-1 and J usage is TRBJ1-1; 7 bases fit TRBD1. After removal of 0 bases from V and 5 bases from J, the junction contained 1 base not matched to a gene. This CDR3 has 13 residues. CDR1 and CDR2 from the germline V gene are SGHRS and YFSETQ. In nucleotides, the CDR3 is TGCGCCAGCAGCTTGGCGGACAGGACTGAAGCTTTCTTT. Translation gives CASSLADRTEAFF.

V usage is TRBV2 and J usage is TRBJ2-1, with 8 bases identical to TRBD1. CDR1 and CDR2 (germline): SNHLY, FYNNEI. V was pared by 4 bases and J by 2 bases, with 16 bases of the junction left unmatched. This CDR3 region has 19 residues. The chain's CDR3 is CASSADRGSLMSAYNEQFF. CDR3 sequence (DNA): TGTGCCAGCAGTGCCGACAGGGGAAGCTTAATGTCGGCCTACAATGAGCAGTTCTTC. The full variable domain, with the rest looked up from reference TRBV2 and TRBJ2-1, is EPEVTQTPSHQVTQMGQEVILRCVPISNHLYFYWYRQILGQKVEFLVSFYNNEISEKSEIFDDQFSVERPDGSNFTLKIRSTKLEDSAMYFCASSADRGSLMSAYNEQFFGPGTRLTVL.

The CDR3 here is CASEGLAGIDNEQFF. Here the CDR3 DNA reads TGTGCCAGTGAGGGACTAGCGGGGATCGACAATGAGCAGTTCTTC. The genes are TRBV19 and TRBJ2-1, with 13 bases that match TRBD2. Germline loops: CDR1 LNHDA, CDR2 SQIVND (reference sequence). V shed 8 bases, J shed 5 bases, and the junction held 6 bases outside the gene matches. This CDR3 comprises 15 residues.

This clonotype was observed many times. The chain employs TRBV5-5 and TRBJ2-7; the match to TRBD1 covers 8 bases. The CDR3 has 15 residues. Losses at the gene ends were 2 bases for V and 3 bases for J; bases not matched to a gene: 7. Germline values: CDR1 SGHKS, CDR2 YYEKEE (reference sequence). In nucleotides, the CDR3 is TGTGCCAGCAGCTTAGCAGGGGGCGCGAGCTACGAGCAGTACTTC. Amino acid sequence: CASSLAGGASYEQYF.

The V gene is TRBV4-1, the J gene TRBJ2-7; TRBD1 matches 9 bases. The CDR3 runs 17 residues. The V gene's germline CDR1 is MGHRA and CDR2 YSYEKL. V gave up 0 bases and J gave up 6 bases; unmatched junction bases: 12. This chain's CDR3 is CASSQDFSRDRAREQYF. As DNA, the CDR3 is TGCGCCAGCAGCCAAGATTTCTCCCGGGACAGGGCGCGCGAGCAGTACTTC.

In regard to this clonotype: This clone may be a read error of a much larger clone one base away. The rearrangement joins TRBV6-6 to TRBJ2-1; D may be TRBD1 (6 bases). The V gene lost 5 bases and the J gene lost 9 bases, with 11 bases spanning the gap. The CDR3 contains 12 residues. In germline, CDR1 is MNHNY, CDR2 SVGAGI (reference sequence). CDR3 DNA sequence: TGTGCCAGCAGTAAACAGGGCCTTGAGCAGTTCTTC. Amino acid sequence: CASSKQGLEQFF.

This clonotype was seen repeatedly, ten times or more. V gene TRBV5-1 combines with J gene TRBJ2-3, with 7 positions matching TRBD2. CDR3 length equals 17 residues. J lost 0 bases, V lost 2 bases, and 9 bases had no gene match. Germline CDR1 SGHRS, CDR2 YFSETQ. This CDR3 reads CASSLGFFSGSTDTQYF. CDR3 DNA: TGCGCCAGCAGCTTAGGTTTCTTTAGCGGGAGCACAGATACGCAGTATTTT. Full variable domain (missing parts from reference TRBV5-1 and TRBJ2-3): KAGVTQTPRYLIKTRGQQVTLSCSPISGHRSVSWYQQTPGQGLQFLFEYFSETQRNKGNFPGRFSGRQFSNSRSEMNVSTLELGDSALYLCASSLGFFSGSTDTQYFGPGTRLTVL.

As concerns this clonotype: The junction does not match germline at one end; this may be a read error. V gene TRBV14 combines with J gene TRBJ2-2; 7 nucleotides line up with TRBD1. The length of the CDR3 is 13 residues. Germline values: CDR1 SGHDN, CDR2 FVKESK. The CDR3 DNA sequence: TGTGCCAGCAGCCAAGTTATTGCAGGGGGGCTGTTTTTT. This translates into CASSQVIAGGLFF.

Ten or more counts support this clonotype. The chain employs TRBV6-2 or TRBV6-3 and TRBJ2-7; D remains ambiguous. Trimming removed 7 bases from V and 3 bases from J, with 16 bases in between. Germline values: CDR1 MNHEY, CDR2 SVGEGT. CDR3 length: 14 residues. CDR3: CASNPDGPRYEQYF. As DNA, the CDR3 is TGTGCCAGCAACCCCGACGGGCCACGCTACGAGCAGTACTTC.

The rearrangement links TRBV11-2 to TRBJ2-1, with TRBD2 matching 13 bases. From germline, CDR1 is SGHAT and CDR2 FQNNGV. With 3 bases clipped from V and 13 bases from J, the junction kept 3 bases outside the gene matches. The CDR3 consists of 13 residues. Here the CDR3 DNA reads TGTGCCAGCAGCTTCCGACTAGCGGGGGGACAGTTCTTC. Translating it yields CASSFRLAGGQFF.

There are a few counts of this clonotype. V gene TRBV6-1 combines with J gene TRBJ2-4, with D possibly matching TRBD1 (8 bases). The CDR3 consists of 13 residues. V dropped 6 bases and J dropped 11 bases, with 17 bases sitting between them. Germline V gene data show CDR1 as MNHNS and CDR2 as SASEGT. CDR3: CASSQYRGGVQYF. The CDR3 DNA reads as TGTGCCAGCAGCCAATACAGGGGGGGCGTTCAGTACTTC.

The chain joins TRBV6-1 to TRBJ2-7; no reliable D call. Germline loops: CDR1 MNHNS, CDR2 SASEGT. V was shortened by 8 bases and J by 0 bases, with 5 bases between the two germline ends. The CDR3 is 11 residues long. CDR3 in DNA: TGTGCCAGCGACGTCTCCTACGAGCAGTACTTC. Its protein product is CASDVSYEQYF.

This clonotype occurred a few times. The chain links TRBV6-1 to TRBJ2-7, with 7 positions matching TRBD1. The CDR3 runs 14 residues. Germline V CDR1 and CDR2: MNHNS, SASEGT. V shed 6 bases, J shed 3 bases, and the junction held 8 bases outside the gene matches. This CDR3 reads CASRQPGQHYEQYF. The CDR3 DNA sequence: TGTGCCAGCAGGCAGCCGGGACAGCACTACGAGCAGTACTTC.

At least ten counts were recorded for this clonotype. The CDR3 loop reads CASSLAGLGEENIQYF. In nucleotides, the CDR3 is TGTGCCAGCAGTTTAGCCGGACTGGGAGAGGAAAACATTCAGTACTTC. V is TRBV28 and J is TRBJ2-4; maybe TRBD2 (5 bases). V lost 2 bases to trimming and J lost 5 bases, with 16 bases between them. The CDR3 has 16 amino acids. The germline V gene encodes CDR1 MDHEN and CDR2 SYDVKM.

This clonotype was detected many times. This rearrangement joins TRBV2 to TRBJ2-1; 7 bases are a match to TRBD1. CDR3 length equals 15 residues. Germline CDR1 reads SNHLY; CDR2 reads FYNNEI. The ends lost 4 bases at V and 4 bases at J; junction bases unmatched: 7. The CDR3 spells CASSAGTAKYNEQFF. In nucleotides, the CDR3 is TGTGCCAGCAGTGCGGGGACAGCAAAATACAATGAGCAGTTCTTC.

The chain links TRBV27 to TRBJ1-6; TRBD1 matches at 11 bases. Trimming removed 3 bases from V and 9 bases from J; junction bases left unmatched: 7. Germline V gene sequence: CDR1 MNHEY, CDR2 SMNVEV (reference sequence). The CDR3 extends over 16 amino acids. This chain's CDR3 is CASSLGTGGFFSPLHF. The CDR3 DNA sequence: TGTGCCAGCAGTTTGGGGACAGGGGGATTCTTTTCACCCCTCCACTTT.

This clonotype has at least ten counts. The chain couples TRBV29-1 to TRBJ2-2; D is perhaps TRBD1 (5 bases). The CDR3 runs to 13 residues. Germline lookup yields CDR1 SQVTM and CDR2 ANQGSEA. Trimming took off 5 bases at V and 9 bases at J, with 16 bases between the two ends. CDR3 residues: CSVLWTDNWELFF. As DNA, the CDR3 is TGCAGCGTTTTGTGGACGGACAACTGGGAGCTGTTTTTT.

This clonotype was detected a few times. CDR3 bases: TGCAGTGCTAGAGATGGGTCTAGCGGTTACGAGCAGTACTTC. Protein sequence: CSARDGSSGYEQYF. The chain joins TRBV20-1 to TRBJ2-7, with 7 bases that match TRBD2. The CDR3 spans 14 residues. Germline V CDR1 and CDR2: DFQATT, SNEGSKA (reference sequence). Trimming cost V 0 bases and J 4 bases; bases outside gene matches: 6.

This clonotype was seen a few times. The chain couples TRBV5-1 to TRBJ2-1; 12 bases line up with TRBD2. Losses at the gene ends were 3 bases for V and 5 bases for J; bases not matched to a gene: 6. The germline V gene encodes CDR1 SGHRS and CDR2 YFSETQ. The CDR3 has 16 residues. CDR3 coding DNA: TGCGCCAGCAGCTCGGCCCGGACTAGCGGGGACAATGAGCAGTTCTTC. This encodes CASSSARTSGDNEQFF.

This chain links TRBV28 with TRBJ1-2; possibly TRBD1 for D (5 bases). Germline V CDR1 and CDR2: MDHEN, SYDVKM. The CDR3 covers 14 residues. Trimming took off 2 bases at V and 6 bases at J, with 13 bases between the two ends. The CDR3 DNA reads as TGTGCCAGCAGTTTAACGAGGGGTACGCATGGCTACACCTTC. Protein: CASSLTRGTHGYTF.

In its sample, this clonotype was seen many times. The chain employs TRBV6-2 or TRBV6-3 and TRBJ2-7; 11 bases align to TRBD1. The V and J ends lost 3 bases and 3 bases, in that order; junction bases with no gene match: 1. The CDR3 consists of 14 residues. Germline V gives CDR1 MNHEY, CDR2 SVGEGT. The CDR3: CASSYGTGGYEQYF. The CDR3 bases are TGTGCCAGCAGTTATGGGACAGGGGGCTACGAGCAGTACTTC.

This chain uses TRBV7-2 with TRBJ2-7; D is ambiguous. This CDR3 comprises 15 residues. V dropped 6 bases and J dropped 1 base, with 16 bases sitting between them. Per germline, CDR1 SGHTA and CDR2 FQGNSA. The CDR3 spells CASRRQTTGSYEQYF. The DNA of the CDR3 is TGTGCCAGCAGGCGCCAGACCACTGGGTCCTACGAGCAGTACTTC.

This clonotype was recorded a few times. The chain uses TRBV28 and TRBJ2-3; no definite D call. CDR3 length equals 17 residues. Trimming stripped 4 bases from V and 2 bases from J, with 19 bases between. Germline lookup yields CDR1 MDHEN and CDR2 SYDVKM. DNA for the CDR3: TGTGCCAGCAGTTACGTTAAGGCGGCCCGGAACACAGATACGCAGTATTTT. Translation: CASSYVKAARNTDTQYF.